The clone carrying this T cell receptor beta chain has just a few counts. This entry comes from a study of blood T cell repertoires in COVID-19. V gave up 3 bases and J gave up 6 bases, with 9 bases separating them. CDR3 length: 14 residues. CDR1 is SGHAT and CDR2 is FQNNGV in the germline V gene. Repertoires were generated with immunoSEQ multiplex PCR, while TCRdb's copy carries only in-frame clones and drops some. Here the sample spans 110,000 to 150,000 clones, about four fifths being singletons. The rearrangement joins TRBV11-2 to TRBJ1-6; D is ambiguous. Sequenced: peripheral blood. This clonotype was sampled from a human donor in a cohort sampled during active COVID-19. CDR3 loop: CASSFATANSPLHF. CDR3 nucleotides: TGTGCCAGCAGCTTCGCCACAGCTAATTCACCCCTCCACTTT.